A selection of T cell receptor beta chains follows, all from one sample in a study of blood T cell repertoires in COVID-19. Repertoires were generated with immunoSEQ multiplex PCR, while TCRdb's copy carries only in-frame clones and drops some. The table records 200,000 to 250,000 clones, around 89% of them present only once. The material sequenced was peripheral blood. Every receptor here comes from a woman in her twenties or thirties with COVID-19, enrolled during active disease. Each CDR3 is given with its conserved first and last residue. A D gene is named only where the DNA matches it firmly.

cdr3_aa	cdr3_nt	j_call	d_call	v_call
CASSEEWGTDTQYF	TGTGCCAGCAGCGAGGAGTGGGGCACAGATACGCAGTATTTT	TRBJ2-3	-	TRBV6-2/TRBV6-3
CASSQERNPTYEQYF	TGCGCCAGCAGCCAAGAGCGGAACCCAACCTACGAGCAGTACTTC	TRBJ2-7	-	TRBV4-3
CASSSFGTFNANTGELFF	TGTGCCAGCAGTTCTTTCGGGACATTTAACGCGAACACCGGGGAGCTGTTTTTT	TRBJ2-2	-	TRBV27
CATEPGQGANYGYTF	TGTGCCACAGAACCGGGACAGGGGGCAAACTATGGCTACACCTTC	TRBJ1-2	TRBD1	TRBV6-5
CASSARQGYRNEQYF	TGTGCCAGTAGTGCCCGACAGGGCTATCGGAACGAGCAGTACTTC	TRBJ2-7	TRBD1	TRBV19
CASSLGGYTDTQYF	TGTGCCAGCAGCTTAGGAGGTTACACAGATACGCAGTATTTT	TRBJ2-3	-	TRBV7-2
CASSPGRPYSNQPQHF	TGTGCCAGCTCACCTGGCAGGCCATATAGCAATCAGCCCCAGCATTTT	TRBJ1-5	-	TRBV18
CASSSKRGGDYGYTF	TGTGCCAGCAGCTCAAAGCGGGGGGGGGACTATGGCTACACCTTC	TRBJ1-2	-	TRBV6-5
CASTNPGRAGNTGELFF	TGTGCCAGCACTAACCCCGGCCGAGCGGGGAACACCGGGGAGCTGTTTTTT	TRBJ2-2	-	TRBV2
CASTRSGVNYGYTF	TGTGCCAGCACACGATCCGGGGTCAACTATGGCTACACCTTC	TRBJ1-2	-	TRBV6-5